This entry lists 20 T cell receptor beta chains sequenced from one sample in a study of response to subunit inactivated influenza vaccine. From the RT-PCR reads, TCRdb called clonotypes with MiXCR, one entry per CDR3 protein. The repertoire has around 190,000 distinct CDR3 sequences, around 9% of them found once; the top ten carry 9.5% to 13%. The input for sequencing was non-naive T cells sorted from PBMCs, taken on the day of vaccination. The receptors were sampled from a man over 45 who received an inactivated influenza vaccine.

This clonotype was detected ten times or more. The CDR3 DNA reads as TGCGCCAGCAGCCAGCTCCCGGGACAGGGGAATGAAAAACTGTTTTTT. Its protein is CASSQLPGQGNEKLFF. The chain is built from TRBV4-3 and TRBJ1-4; 10 bases agree with TRBD1. The CDR3 totals 16 residues. Germline CDR1 reads LGHNA; CDR2 reads YSLEER. The V gene end was trimmed by 3 bases and the J gene end by 5 bases; junction bases not matched to a gene: 6.

This clonotype was seen a few times. The rearrangement joins TRBV20-1 to TRBJ1-4, with 8 bases fitting TRBD1. Germline V gene data show CDR1 as DFQATT and CDR2 as SNEGSKA (reference sequence). The CDR3 spans 15 residues. The V and J ends lost 5 bases and 3 bases, in that order; junction bases with no gene match: 8. Here the CDR3 reads CSARTQGASNEKLFF. In DNA, the CDR3 is TGCAGTGCTCGAACTCAGGGGGCTTCTAATGAAAAACTGTTTTTT.

This clonotype was seen more than once but under ten times. This chain joins TRBV24-1 and TRBJ2-5; no clear D gene. CDR1 KGHDR and CDR2 SFDVKD come from the germline V gene. The CDR3 runs 13 residues. Trimming shortened V by 8 bases and J by 5 bases, and 14 bases separated the two germline ends. The CDR3 sequence: CATTGPIGETQYF. CDR3 sequence (DNA): TGTGCCACCACGGGTCCAATCGGGGAGACCCAGTACTTC.

The rearrangement links TRBV4-1 to TRBJ2-2, with 12 bases fitting TRBD1. Trimming cost V 3 bases and J 4 bases; bases outside gene matches: 6. Germline CDR1 is MGHRA and CDR2 is YSYEKL. This CDR3 comprises 17 residues. This chain's CDR3 is CASSQHPGQGATGELFF. CDR3 in DNA: TGCGCCAGCAGCCAGCACCCGGGACAGGGGGCCACCGGGGAGCTGTTTTTT.

This clonotype has a count of ten or more. The CDR3 sequence: CASSLLPSGRSNSPLHF. In nucleotides, the CDR3 is TGTGCCAGCAGTTTGCTTCCCTCGGGACGGTCTAATTCACCCCTCCACTTT. The V and J genes are TRBV12-3 or TRBV12-4 and TRBJ1-6; D might be TRBD1 (5 bases). V lost 3 bases and J lost 6, with 18 bases in between. The CDR3 loop spans 17 amino acids.

This clonotype was detected many times. The V call is TRBV29-1, the J call TRBJ2-3, with unresolved D. Trimming stripped 7 bases from V and 1 base from J, with 15 bases between. CDR1 and CDR2 (germline): SQVTM, ANQGSEA. There are 14 residues in the CDR3. The CDR3 DNA reads as TGCAGCGCCGAGTTCCCGGCAGGCACAGATACGCAGTATTTT. It encodes CSAEFPAGTDTQYF.

As for this clonotype: This may be a read error, as it is one base from a much larger clone. The CDR3 nucleotides read TGTGCCAGCAGCTTAGTTGGGGCCAACGTCCTGACTTTC. Protein product: CASSLVGANVLTF. The rearrangement uses TRBV7-2 and TRBJ2-6; D remains unclear. Trimming removed 1 base from V and 3 bases from J, with 1 base in between. The CDR3 has 13 amino acids. CDR1 is SGHTA and CDR2 is FQGNSA in the germline V gene.

This clonotype was found a few times. The CDR3 DNA is TGTGCCAGCAGTCTTATAGGGACTAGCGGTTACAATGAGCAGTTCTTC. Its translation is CASSLIGTSGYNEQFF. The J gene is TRBJ2-1, the V gene TRBV27, with 11 bases matching TRBD2. The ends lost 5 bases at V and 4 bases at J; junction bases unmatched: 7. There are 16 residues in the CDR3. Looked up from germline, CDR1 is MNHEY and CDR2 is SMNVEV (reference sequence).

There are a few counts of this clonotype. The V gene is TRBV6-2 or TRBV6-3, the J gene TRBJ2-7; 8 nucleotides align to TRBD2. CDR3 length: 15 residues. J was trimmed by 2 bases and V by 5 bases; bases with no gene match: 8. Per the germline V gene, CDR1 is MNHEY and CDR2 is SVGEGT. CDR3 residues: CASSPRGGGTYEQYF. CDR3 nucleotide sequence: TGTGCCAGCAGTCCCCGGGGGGGCGGAACCTACGAGCAGTACTTC.

This clonotype was seen a handful of times. The chain carries TRBV9 and TRBJ2-5; the D is unclear. The CDR3 sequence is 12 residues long. V lost 0 bases to trimming and J lost 5 bases, with 5 bases between them. Germline CDR1 and CDR2: SGDLS and YYNGEE. In nucleotides, the CDR3 is TGTGCCAGCAGCGTAGTAGGGGAGACCCAGTACTTC. Encoded protein: CASSVVGETQYF.

The V and J genes are TRBV20-1 and TRBJ2-1; D could derive from TRBD1 or TRBD2 (5 bases each). Per germline, CDR1 DFQATT and CDR2 SNEGSKA (reference sequence). The CDR3 extends over 14 amino acids. Between the trimmed V and J ends, which lost 6 bases and 4 bases, there was a span of 16 bases. DNA of the CDR3: TGCAGTGCCGGCAGTTGGGGGAAGTACAATGAGCAGTTCTTC. Encoded protein: CSAGSWGKYNEQFF.

This clonotype occurred a few times. This chain connects TRBV20-1 to TRBJ1-2, with TRBD1 as a possible D gene (5 bases). Trimming pared 3 bases from V and 7 bases from J, leaving 12 bases between. This CDR3 has 12 residues. Per the germline V gene, CDR1 is DFQATT and CDR2 is SNEGSKA (reference sequence). The CDR3, as DNA: TGCAGTGCTAGTGGGGCAGGGTTTGGCTACACCTTC. This codes for CSASGAGFGYTF.

The chain is built from TRBV30 and TRBJ1-5, with D possibly matching TRBD1 (6 bases). Germline V gene lookup returns CDR1 GTSNPN and CDR2 SVGIG (reference sequence). The CDR3 extends over 13 amino acids. The ends were cut back, 0 bases at V and 6 bases at J, with 9 bases in the middle. The DNA of the CDR3 is TGTGCCTGGAGTGTACAGGGAGGTCAGCCCCAGCATTTT. This sequence encodes CAWSVQGGQPQHF.

There are a few counts of this clonotype. The J gene is TRBJ1-1, the V gene TRBV12-3 or TRBV12-4; D is possibly TRBD1 (5 bases). V was clipped by 5 bases and J by 0 bases, with 13 bases between them. The CDR3 length is 15 residues. CDR3 loop: CASSGKTALNTEAFF. CDR3 in DNA: TGTGCCAGCAGTGGCAAGACAGCTCTGAACACTGAAGCTTTCTTT.

The chain uses TRBV27 and TRBJ1-1; D not certain. This CDR3 has 11 amino acids. V was cut by 11 bases and J by 5 bases, with 12 bases left in between. Per germline, CDR1 MNHEY and CDR2 SMNVEV (reference sequence). This CDR3 is CASAGWTEAFF. CDR3 coding DNA: TGTGCCTCGGCGGGATGGACTGAAGCTTTCTTT.

This clonotype occurred a few times. The CDR3 coding sequence is TGTGCCAGCACCCGGCGTGGTGATCGTTGGACTTATAGCAATCAGCCCCAGCATTTT. Translated, it gives CASTRRGDRWTYSNQPQHF. The rearrangement joins TRBV6-2 or TRBV6-3 to TRBJ1-5; no reliable D call. CDR1 and CDR2 (germline): MNHEY, SVGEGT. V gave up 7 bases and J gave up 0 bases, with 25 bases separating them. This CDR3 is built from 19 residues.

The V gene is TRBV6-1, the J gene TRBJ2-2, with 13 bases lining up with TRBD2. J lost 6 bases, V lost 6 bases, and 7 bases had no gene match. Germline CDR1 is MNHNS and CDR2 is SASEGT. CDR3 length equals 16 residues. CDR3 residues: CASSKGTSGVPGELFF. Written as DNA, the CDR3 is TGTGCCAGCAGCAAGGGGACTAGCGGGGTTCCCGGGGAGCTGTTTTTT.

This clonotype was observed a few times. The V gene is TRBV16, the J gene TRBJ2-7; D tentatively fits TRBD1 or TRBD2 (6 bases each). The CDR3 is made up of 11 amino acids. Trimming shortened V by 7 bases and J by 6 bases, and 10 bases separated the two germline ends. Germline V gives CDR1 KGHSY, CDR2 FQNENV. CDR3 amino acids: CASTGGSEQYF. CDR3 in DNA: TGTGCCAGCACCGGGGGCTCCGAGCAGTACTTC.

This clonotype was seen at least ten times. The rearrangement joins TRBV18 to TRBJ2-7; perhaps TRBD2 as D (6 bases). Germline CDR1 reads KGHSH; CDR2 reads LQKENI. This CDR3 spans 13 amino acids. V lost 8 bases, J lost 5 bases, and 16 bases lay in between. This CDR3 reads CASRIGGFNEQYF. The CDR3 nucleotides are TGTGCCAGCCGAATTGGGGGGTTTAACGAGCAGTACTTC.

This clonotype has only a few counts. The rearrangement uses TRBV9 and TRBJ2-5; the D gene is possibly TRBD2 (6 bases). The CDR3 loop spans 15 amino acids. V was pared by 3 bases and J by 1 base, with 13 bases between. Germline V CDR1 and CDR2: SGDLS, YYNGEE. The CDR3 coding sequence is TGTGCCAGCAGCGCGAAAGGGACTTTCCAAGAGACCCAGTACTTC. The encoded protein is CASSAKGTFQETQYF. Looking up the rest from reference TRBV9 and TRBJ2-5 gives the full variable domain: DSGVTQTPKHLITATGQRVTLRCSPRSGDLSVYWYQQSLDQGLQFLIQYYNGEERAKGNILERFSAQQFPDLHSELNLSSLELGDSALYFCASSAKGTFQETQYFGPGTRLLVL.